This T cell receptor (beta chain) was sequenced during a study of shared T cell receptors in the human thymus. Between the trimmed V and J ends, which lost 6 bases and 4 bases, there was a span of 18 bases. CDR1 is MDHEN and CDR2 is SYDVKM in the germline V gene. This CDR3 is 15 amino acids long. Here immunoSEQ multiplex PCR was the method, and the copy in TCRdb shows in-frame clones only, minus some. The sample yields roughly 410,000 clones, 95% seen once. The source of this sequence is a human donor. This chain uses TRBV28 with TRBJ1-1, with D tentatively TRBD1 (6 bases). Specimen: thymocytes. Written as DNA, the CDR3 is TGTGCCAGCAGCGAGGGGGGGGCGAGAGTCACTGAAGCTTTCTTT. The encoded protein is CASSEGGARVTEAFF.